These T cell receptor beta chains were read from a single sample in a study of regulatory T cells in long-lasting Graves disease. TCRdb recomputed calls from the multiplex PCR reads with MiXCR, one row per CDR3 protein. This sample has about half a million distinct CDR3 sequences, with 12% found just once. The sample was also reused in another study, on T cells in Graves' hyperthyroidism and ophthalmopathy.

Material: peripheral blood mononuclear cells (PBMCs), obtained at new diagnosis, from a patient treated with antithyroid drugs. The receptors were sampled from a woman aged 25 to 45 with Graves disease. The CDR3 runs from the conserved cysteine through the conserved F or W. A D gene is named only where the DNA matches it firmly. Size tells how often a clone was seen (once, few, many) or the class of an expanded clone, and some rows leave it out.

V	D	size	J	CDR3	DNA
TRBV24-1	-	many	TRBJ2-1	CATSDLKDEQFF	TGTGCCACCAGTGATTTGAAGGATGAGCAGTTCTTC
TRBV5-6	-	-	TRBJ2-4	CASSLNWPKNIQYF	TGTGCCAGCAGCTTGAATTGGCCCAAAAACATTCAGTACTTC
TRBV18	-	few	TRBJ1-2	CASSPLRHGYGYTF	TGTGCCAGCTCACCACTGAGGCACGGCTATGGCTACACCTTC
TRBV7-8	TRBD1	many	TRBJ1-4	CASSQSYRGRGEKLFF	TGTGCCAGCAGTCAATCCTACAGGGGGCGTGGGGAAAAACTGTTTTTT
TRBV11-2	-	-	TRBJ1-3	CASSLSTGRGNTIYF	TGTGCCAGCAGCTTATCGACGGGGCGCGGAAACACCATATATTTT
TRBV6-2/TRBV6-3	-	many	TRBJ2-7	CASSRLEGCEQYF	TGTGCCAGCAGTAGACTCGAGGGTTGCGAGCAGTACTTC
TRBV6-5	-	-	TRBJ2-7	CASSYSLYRAGHEQYF	TGTGCCAGCAGTTACTCACTTTACCGGGCCGGCCACGAGCAGTACTTC
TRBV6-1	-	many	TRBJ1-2	CASSAPHRDPRRRLYGYTF	TGTGCCAGCAGTGCCCCCCACCGGGACCCACGACGCCGACTTTATGGCTACACCTTC
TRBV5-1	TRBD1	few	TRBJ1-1	CASRGGQGYKAFF	TGCGCCAGCCGAGGGGGACAGGGGTATAAGGCTTTCTTT
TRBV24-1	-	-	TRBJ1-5	CATSAGTSVGQPQHF	TGTGCCACCAGCGCCGGTACCTCGGTGGGTCAGCCCCAGCATTTT
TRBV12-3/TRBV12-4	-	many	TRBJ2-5	CASKPTGLQTQYF	TGTGCCAGCAAACCCACAGGGTTACAGACCCAGTACTTC
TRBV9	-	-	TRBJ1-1	CASSVDGRGNTEAFF	TGTGCCAGCAGCGTAGATGGCAGGGGGAACACTGAAGCTTTCTTT
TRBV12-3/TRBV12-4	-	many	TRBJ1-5	CASRGEGLPQHF	TGTGCCAGCAGGGGGGAGGGTCTGCCCCAGCATTTT
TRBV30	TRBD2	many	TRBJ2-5	CAWSDGTSVNSGETQYF	TGTGCCTGGAGTGATGGGACTAGCGTCAACTCGGGGGAGACCCAGTACTTC
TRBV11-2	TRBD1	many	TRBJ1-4	CASSLGTGGAGKEKLFF	TGTGCCAGCAGCTTGGGGACAGGGGGCGCGGGGAAGGAAAAACTGTTTTTT
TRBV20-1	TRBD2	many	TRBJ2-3	CSASRTSAITDTQYF	TGCAGTGCTAGCCGAACTAGCGCTATCACAGATACGCAGTATTTT
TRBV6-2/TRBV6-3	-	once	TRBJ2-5	CASSLGTSDYQETQYF	TGTGCCAGCAGCCTGGGGACATCCGATTACCAAGAGACCCAGTACTTC
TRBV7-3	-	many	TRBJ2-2	CASSTNSNTGELFF	TGTGCCAGCAGTACTAACTCGAACACCGGGGAGCTGTTTTTT
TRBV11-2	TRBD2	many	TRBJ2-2	CASSLALIGLAGGSVF	TGTGCCAGCAGCTTAGCCTTGATTGGACTAGCGGGAGGGTCTGTTTTT
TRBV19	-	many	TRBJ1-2	CASKFQGLPSGYTF	TGTGCCAGTAAATTTCAGGGGCTTCCTTCTGGCTACACCTTC
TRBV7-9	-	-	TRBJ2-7	CASSLARGTDTYEQYF	TGTGCCAGCAGCTTAGCGAGGGGGACTGATACCTACGAGCAGTACTTC
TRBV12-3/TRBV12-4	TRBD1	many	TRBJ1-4	CASSSYRDRAEKLFF	TGTGCCAGCAGCTCCTACCGGGACAGGGCAGAAAAACTGTTTTTT
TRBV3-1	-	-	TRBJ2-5	CASSSRLTWETQYF	TGTGCCAGCAGCTCGCGACTCACTTGGGAGACCCAGTACTTC
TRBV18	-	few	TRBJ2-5	CASSPLRTGGLKEETQYF	TGTGCCAGCTCACCACTCCGGACAGGAGGGTTAAAGGAAGAGACCCAGTACTTC
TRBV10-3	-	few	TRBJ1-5	CAISARGGDQPQHF	TGTGCCATCAGTGCCAGGGGCGGCGATCAGCCCCAGCATTTT
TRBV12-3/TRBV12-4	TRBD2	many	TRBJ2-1	CASSFLIAGSYNEQFF	TGTGCCAGCAGTTTCCTGATAGCGGGCTCCTACAATGAGCAGTTCTTC
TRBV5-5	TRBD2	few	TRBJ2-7	CASSGSRTSGSSKQYF	TGTGCCAGCAGCGGGTCGCGGACTAGCGGGAGTTCAAAGCAGTACTTC
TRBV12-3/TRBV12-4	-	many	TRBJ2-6	CASSISSLGANVLTF	TGTGCCAGCAGTATAAGCAGTCTTGGGGCCAACGTCCTGACTTTC
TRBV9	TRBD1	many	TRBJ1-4	CASSASGQTSEKLFF	TGTGCCAGCAGCGCCTCGGGACAGACATCTGAAAAACTGTTTTTT
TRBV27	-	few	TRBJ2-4	CASSPVYKTENIQYF	TGTGCCAGCAGCCCCGTATACAAAACCGAAAACATTCAGTACTTC
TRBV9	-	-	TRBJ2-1	CASGLASRGEQFF	TGTGCCAGCGGTCTAGCTTCACGGGGTGAGCAGTTCTTC
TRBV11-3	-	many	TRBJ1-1	CASSLQVGTEAFF	TGTGCCAGCAGCTTACAAGTAGGCACTGAAGCTTTCTTT
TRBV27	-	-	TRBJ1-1	CASSRTPGSGGLTTEAFF	TGTGCCAGCAGCCGCACACCGGGTAGCGGGGGGTTGACCACTGAAGCTTTCTTT
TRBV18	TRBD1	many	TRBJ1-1	CASSPMQGVNTEAFF	TGTGCCAGCTCACCAATGCAGGGGGTGAACACTGAAGCTTTCTTT
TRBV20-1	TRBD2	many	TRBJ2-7	CSASGLAGESYEQYF	TGCAGTGCTAGTGGGCTAGCGGGAGAGTCCTACGAGCAGTACTTC
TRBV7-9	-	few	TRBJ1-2	CASSLGHIGYGYTF	TGTGCCAGCAGCTTAGGACATATCGGGTATGGCTACACCTTC
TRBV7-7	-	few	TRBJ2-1	CASSVDLGNEQFF	TGTGCCAGCAGCGTGGACTTAGGAAATGAGCAGTTCTTC
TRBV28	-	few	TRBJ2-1	CASHSGRYNEQFF	TGTGCCAGCCATTCGGGCCGCTACAATGAGCAGTTCTTC
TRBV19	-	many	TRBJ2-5	CATSSGGFTQYF	TGTGCCACTTCGTCTGGGGGTTTTACCCAGTACTTC
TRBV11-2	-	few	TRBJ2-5	CASSLAVTGGSETQYF	TGTGCCAGCAGCTTAGCCGTGACTGGTGGGTCAGAGACCCAGTACTTC
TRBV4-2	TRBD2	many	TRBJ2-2	CASSQASSGRANTGELFF	TGTGCCAGCAGCCAAGCTTCCAGCGGGAGGGCAAACACCGGGGAGCTGTTTTTT
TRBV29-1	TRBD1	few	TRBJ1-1	CSVGPRQGGTEAFF	TGCAGCGTTGGGCCCCGGCAGGGGGGCACTGAAGCTTTCTTT